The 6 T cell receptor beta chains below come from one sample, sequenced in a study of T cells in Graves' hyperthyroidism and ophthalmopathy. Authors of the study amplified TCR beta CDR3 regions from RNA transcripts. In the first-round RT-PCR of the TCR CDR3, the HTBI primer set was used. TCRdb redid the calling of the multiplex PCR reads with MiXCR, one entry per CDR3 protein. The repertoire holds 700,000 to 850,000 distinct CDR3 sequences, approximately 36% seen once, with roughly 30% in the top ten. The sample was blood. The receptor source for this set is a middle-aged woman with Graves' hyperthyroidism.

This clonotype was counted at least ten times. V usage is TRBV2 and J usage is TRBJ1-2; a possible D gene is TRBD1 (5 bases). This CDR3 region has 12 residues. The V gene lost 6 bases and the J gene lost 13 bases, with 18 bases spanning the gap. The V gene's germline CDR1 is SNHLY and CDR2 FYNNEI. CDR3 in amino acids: CASSQGGVRFTF. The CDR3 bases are TGTGCCAGCAGCCAGGGTGGGGTCCGTTTCACCTTC.

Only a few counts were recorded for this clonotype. The CDR3 protein is CASSYPKGGYTF. In DNA form, the CDR3 reads TGTGCCAGCAGTTACCCTAAAGGCGGCTACACCTTC. This sequence joins TRBV6-6 and TRBJ1-2, with unresolved D. Trimming pared 2 bases from V and 8 bases from J, leaving 9 bases between. Germline V CDR1 and CDR2: MNHNY, SVGAGI (reference sequence). This CDR3 contains 12 residues.

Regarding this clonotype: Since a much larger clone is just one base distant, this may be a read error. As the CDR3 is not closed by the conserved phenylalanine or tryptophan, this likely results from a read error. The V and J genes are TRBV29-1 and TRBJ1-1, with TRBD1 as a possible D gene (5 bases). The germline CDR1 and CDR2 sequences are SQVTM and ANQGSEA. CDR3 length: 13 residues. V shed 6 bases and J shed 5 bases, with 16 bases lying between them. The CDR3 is CSVDPGGGTEAFL. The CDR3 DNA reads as TGCAGCGTGGACCCGGGGGGTGGGACTGAAGCTTTCCTT.

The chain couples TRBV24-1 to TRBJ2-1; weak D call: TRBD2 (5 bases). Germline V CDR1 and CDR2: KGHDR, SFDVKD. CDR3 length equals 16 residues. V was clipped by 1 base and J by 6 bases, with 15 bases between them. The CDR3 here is CATSDLWGDVANEQFF. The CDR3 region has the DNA TGTGCCACCAGTGATTTATGGGGAGATGTAGCCAATGAGCAGTTCTTC.

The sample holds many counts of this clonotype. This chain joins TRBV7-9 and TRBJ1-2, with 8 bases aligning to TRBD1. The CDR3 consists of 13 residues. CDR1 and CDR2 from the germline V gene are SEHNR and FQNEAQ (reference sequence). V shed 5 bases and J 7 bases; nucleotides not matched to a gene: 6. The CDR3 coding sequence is TGTGCCAGCAGCCCACCGACAGGGGTTGGCTACACCTTC. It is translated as CASSPPTGVGYTF.

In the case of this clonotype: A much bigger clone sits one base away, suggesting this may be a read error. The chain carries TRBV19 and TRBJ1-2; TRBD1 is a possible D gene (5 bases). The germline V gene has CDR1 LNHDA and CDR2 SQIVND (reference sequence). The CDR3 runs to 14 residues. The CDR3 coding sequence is TGTGCCAGTATCAACCGTCAGGGCTTTGTTGGCTACATCTTC. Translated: CASINRQGFVGYIF.